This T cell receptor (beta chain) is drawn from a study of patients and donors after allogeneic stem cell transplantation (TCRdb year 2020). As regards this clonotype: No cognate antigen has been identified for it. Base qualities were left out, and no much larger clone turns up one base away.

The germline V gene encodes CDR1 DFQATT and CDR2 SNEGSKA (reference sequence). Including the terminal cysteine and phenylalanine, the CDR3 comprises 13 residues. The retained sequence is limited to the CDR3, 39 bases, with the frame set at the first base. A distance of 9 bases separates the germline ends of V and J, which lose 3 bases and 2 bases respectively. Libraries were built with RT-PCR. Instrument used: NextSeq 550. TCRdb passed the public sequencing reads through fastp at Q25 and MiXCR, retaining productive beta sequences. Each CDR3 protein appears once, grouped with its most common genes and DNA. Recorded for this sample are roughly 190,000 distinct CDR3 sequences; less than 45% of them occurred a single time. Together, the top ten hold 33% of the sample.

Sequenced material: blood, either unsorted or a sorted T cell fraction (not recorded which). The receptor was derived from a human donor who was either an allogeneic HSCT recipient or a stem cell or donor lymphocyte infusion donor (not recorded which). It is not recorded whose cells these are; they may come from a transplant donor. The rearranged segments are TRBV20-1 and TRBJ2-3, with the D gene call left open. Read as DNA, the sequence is TGCAGTGCTAGTCTAGGCTCCACAGATACGCAGTATTTT. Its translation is CSASLGSTDTQYF.